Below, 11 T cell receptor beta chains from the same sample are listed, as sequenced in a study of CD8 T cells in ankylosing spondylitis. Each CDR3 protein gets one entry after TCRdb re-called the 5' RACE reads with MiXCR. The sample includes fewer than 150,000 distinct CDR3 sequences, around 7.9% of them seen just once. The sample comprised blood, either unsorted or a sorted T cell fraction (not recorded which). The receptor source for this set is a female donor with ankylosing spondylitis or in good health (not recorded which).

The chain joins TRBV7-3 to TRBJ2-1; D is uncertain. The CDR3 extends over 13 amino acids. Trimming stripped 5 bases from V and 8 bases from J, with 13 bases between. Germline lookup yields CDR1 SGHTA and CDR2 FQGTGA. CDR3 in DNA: TGTGCCAGCAGCCTTACCTTTATGGATGAGCAGTTCTTC. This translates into CASSLTFMDEQFF.

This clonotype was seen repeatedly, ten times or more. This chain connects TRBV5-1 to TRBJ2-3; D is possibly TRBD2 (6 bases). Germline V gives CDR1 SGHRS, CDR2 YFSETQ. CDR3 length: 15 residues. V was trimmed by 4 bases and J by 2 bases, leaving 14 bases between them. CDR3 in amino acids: CASSPPRDSTDTQYF. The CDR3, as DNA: TGCGCCAGCAGCCCTCCTCGGGACTCCACAGATACGCAGTATTTT.

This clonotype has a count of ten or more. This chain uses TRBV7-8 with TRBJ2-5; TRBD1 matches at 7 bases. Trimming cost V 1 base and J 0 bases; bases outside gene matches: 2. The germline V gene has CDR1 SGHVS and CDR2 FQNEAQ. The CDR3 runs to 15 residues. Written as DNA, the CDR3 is TGTGCCAGCAGCTTAGGACAGGGCTACCAAGAGACCCAGTACTTC. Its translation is CASSLGQGYQETQYF.

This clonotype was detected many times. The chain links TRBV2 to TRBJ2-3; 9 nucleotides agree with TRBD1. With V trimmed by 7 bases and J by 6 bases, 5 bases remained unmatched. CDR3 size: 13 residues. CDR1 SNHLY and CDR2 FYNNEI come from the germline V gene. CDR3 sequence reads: CASKETGGDTQYF. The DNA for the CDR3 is TGTGCCAGCAAGGAGACAGGGGGGGATACGCAGTATTTT.

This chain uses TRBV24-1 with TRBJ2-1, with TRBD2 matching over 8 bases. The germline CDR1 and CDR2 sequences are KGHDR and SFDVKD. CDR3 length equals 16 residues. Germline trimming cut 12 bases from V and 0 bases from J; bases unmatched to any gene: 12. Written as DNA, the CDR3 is TGTGCCTCCGGACGGGGGGGCGAGAGCTCCTACAATGAGCAGTTCTTC. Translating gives CASGRGGESSYNEQFF.

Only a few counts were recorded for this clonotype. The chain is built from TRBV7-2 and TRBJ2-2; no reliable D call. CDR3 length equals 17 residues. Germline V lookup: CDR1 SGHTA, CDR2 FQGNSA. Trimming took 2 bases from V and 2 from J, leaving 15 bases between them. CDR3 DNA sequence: TGTGCCAGCAGCTTAACCCCCTTGAGTGGAAACACCGGGGAGCTGTTTTTT. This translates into CASSLTPLSGNTGELFF.

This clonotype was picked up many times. The CDR3 sequence: CASSPNRQGEAFF. CDR3 sequence (DNA): TGCGCCAGCAGCCCGAATCGGCAGGGAGAGGCTTTCTTT. The chain carries TRBV5-1 and TRBJ1-1; possibly TRBD1 for D (5 bases). CDR1 is SGHRS and CDR2 is YFSETQ in the germline V gene. V lost 4 bases and J lost 11, with 18 bases in between. The CDR3 consists of 13 residues.

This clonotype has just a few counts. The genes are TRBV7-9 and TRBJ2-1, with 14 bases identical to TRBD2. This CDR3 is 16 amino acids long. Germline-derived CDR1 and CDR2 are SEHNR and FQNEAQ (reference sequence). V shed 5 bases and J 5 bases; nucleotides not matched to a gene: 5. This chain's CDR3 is CASSPSGLAGDNEQFF. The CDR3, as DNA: TGTGCCAGCAGCCCGTCGGGACTAGCGGGGGACAATGAGCAGTTCTTC.

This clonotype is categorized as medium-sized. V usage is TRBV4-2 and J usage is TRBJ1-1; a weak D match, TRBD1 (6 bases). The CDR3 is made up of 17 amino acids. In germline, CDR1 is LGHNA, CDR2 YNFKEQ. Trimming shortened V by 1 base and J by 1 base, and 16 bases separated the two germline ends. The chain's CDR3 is CASSQVWTDSQNTEAFF. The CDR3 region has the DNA TGTGCCAGCAGCCAAGTCTGGACAGATTCTCAGAACACTGAAGCTTTCTTT.

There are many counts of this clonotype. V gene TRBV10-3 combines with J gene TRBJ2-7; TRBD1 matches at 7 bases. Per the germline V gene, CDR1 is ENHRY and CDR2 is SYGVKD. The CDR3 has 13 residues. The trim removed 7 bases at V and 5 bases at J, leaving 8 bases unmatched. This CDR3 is CAIKGTEEDEQYF. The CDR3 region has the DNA TGTGCCATCAAGGGGACAGAAGAAGACGAGCAGTACTTC.

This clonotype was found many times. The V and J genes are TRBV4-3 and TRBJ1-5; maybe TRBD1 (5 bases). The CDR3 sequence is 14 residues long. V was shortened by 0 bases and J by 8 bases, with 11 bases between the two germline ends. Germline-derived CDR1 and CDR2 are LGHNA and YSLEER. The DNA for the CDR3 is TGCGCCAGCAGCCAAGAACGGGGACCTAAGCCCCAGCATTTT. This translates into CASSQERGPKPQHF.